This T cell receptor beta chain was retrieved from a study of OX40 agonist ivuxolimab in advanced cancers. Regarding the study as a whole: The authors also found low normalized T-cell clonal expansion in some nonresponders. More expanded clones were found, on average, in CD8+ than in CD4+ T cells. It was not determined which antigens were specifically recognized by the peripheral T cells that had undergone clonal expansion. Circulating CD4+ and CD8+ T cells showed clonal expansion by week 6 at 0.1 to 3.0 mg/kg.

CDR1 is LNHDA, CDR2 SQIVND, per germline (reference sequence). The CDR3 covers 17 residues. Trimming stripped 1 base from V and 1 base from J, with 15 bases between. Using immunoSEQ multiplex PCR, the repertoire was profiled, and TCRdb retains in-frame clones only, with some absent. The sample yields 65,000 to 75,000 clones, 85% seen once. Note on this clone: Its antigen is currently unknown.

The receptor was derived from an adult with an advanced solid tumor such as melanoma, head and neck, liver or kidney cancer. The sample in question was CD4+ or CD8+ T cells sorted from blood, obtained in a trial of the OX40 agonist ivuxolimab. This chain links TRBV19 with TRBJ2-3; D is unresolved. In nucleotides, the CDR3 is TGTGCCAGTAGTATAGGTCGGCGCCGAAGGGGCACAGATACGCAGTATTTT. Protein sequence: CASSIGRRRRGTDTQYF.